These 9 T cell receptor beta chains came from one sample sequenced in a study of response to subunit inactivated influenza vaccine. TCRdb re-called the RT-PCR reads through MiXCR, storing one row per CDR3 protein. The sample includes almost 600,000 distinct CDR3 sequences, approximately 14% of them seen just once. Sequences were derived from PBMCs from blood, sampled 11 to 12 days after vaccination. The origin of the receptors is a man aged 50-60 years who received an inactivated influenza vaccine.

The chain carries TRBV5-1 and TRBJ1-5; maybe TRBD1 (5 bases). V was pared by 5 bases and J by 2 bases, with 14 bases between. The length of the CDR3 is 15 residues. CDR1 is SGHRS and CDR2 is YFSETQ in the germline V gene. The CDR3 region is CASRRDGGGNQPQHF. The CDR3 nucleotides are TGCGCCAGCAGGAGGGACGGTGGGGGCAATCAGCCCCAGCATTTT.

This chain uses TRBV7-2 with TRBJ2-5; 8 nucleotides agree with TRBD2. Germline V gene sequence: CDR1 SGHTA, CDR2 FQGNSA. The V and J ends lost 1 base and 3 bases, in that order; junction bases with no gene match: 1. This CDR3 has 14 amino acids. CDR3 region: CASSLDSGEETQYF. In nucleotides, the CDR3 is TGTGCCAGCAGCTTAGATAGCGGGGAAGAGACCCAGTACTTC.

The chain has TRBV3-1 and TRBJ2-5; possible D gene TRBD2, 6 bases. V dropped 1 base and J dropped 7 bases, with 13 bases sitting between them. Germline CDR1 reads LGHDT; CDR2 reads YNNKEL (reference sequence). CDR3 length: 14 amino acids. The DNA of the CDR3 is TGTGCCAGCAGCCAAGCCGGGGGAGCGACGACCCAGTACTTC. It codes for CASSQAGGATTQYF.

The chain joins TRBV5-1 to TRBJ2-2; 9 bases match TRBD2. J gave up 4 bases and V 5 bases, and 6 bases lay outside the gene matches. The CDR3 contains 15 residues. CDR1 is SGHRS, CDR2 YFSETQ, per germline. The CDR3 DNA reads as TGCGCCAGCAGACCTCTAGCGGGGAGCACCGGGGAGCTGTTTTTT. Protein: CASRPLAGSTGELFF.

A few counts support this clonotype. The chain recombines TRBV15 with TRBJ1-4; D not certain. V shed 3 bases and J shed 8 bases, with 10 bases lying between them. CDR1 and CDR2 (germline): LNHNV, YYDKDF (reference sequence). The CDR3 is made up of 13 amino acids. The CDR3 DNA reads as TGTGCCACCAGCAGTAGGGCCGAAGAAAAACTGTTTTTT. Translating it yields CATSSRAEEKLFF. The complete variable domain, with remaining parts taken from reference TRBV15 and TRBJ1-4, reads DAMVIQNPRYQVTQFGKPVTLSCSQTLNHNVMYWYQQKSSQAPKLLFHYYDKDFNNEADTPDNFQSRRPNTSFCFLDIRSPGLGDTAMYLCATSSRAEEKLFFGSGTQLSVL.

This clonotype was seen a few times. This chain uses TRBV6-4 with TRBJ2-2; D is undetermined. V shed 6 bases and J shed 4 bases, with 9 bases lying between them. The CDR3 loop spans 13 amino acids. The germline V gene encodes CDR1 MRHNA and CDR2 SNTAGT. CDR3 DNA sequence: TGTGCCAGCAGATCTAGGGTCACCGGGGAGCTGTTTTTT. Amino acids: CASRSRVTGELFF.

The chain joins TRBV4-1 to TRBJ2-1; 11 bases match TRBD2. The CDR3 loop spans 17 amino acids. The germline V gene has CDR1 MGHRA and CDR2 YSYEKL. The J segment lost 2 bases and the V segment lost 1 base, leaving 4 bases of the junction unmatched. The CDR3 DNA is TGCGCCAGCAGCCAAGGAGGGGGACTAGCGGCCTACAATGAGCAGTTCTTC. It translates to CASSQGGGLAAYNEQFF.

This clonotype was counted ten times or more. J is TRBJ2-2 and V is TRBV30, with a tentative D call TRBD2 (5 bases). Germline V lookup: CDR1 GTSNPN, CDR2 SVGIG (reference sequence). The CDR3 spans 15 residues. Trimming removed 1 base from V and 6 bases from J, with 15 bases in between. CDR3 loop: CAWSEPRVEAGELFF. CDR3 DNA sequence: TGTGCCTGGAGTGAGCCGAGGGTGGAAGCCGGGGAGCTGTTTTTT.

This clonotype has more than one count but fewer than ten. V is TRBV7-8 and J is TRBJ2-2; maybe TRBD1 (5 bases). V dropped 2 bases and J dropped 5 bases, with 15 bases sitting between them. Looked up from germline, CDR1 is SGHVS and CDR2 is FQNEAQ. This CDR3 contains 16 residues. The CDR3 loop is CASSLRQSLVTGELFF. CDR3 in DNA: TGTGCCAGCAGCTTACGACAGTCGCTTGTTACCGGGGAGCTGTTTTTT. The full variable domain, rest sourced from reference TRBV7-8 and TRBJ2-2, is GAGVSQSPRYKVAKRGQDVALRCDPISGHVSLFWYQQALGQGPEFLTYFQNEAQLDKSGLPSDRFFAERPEGSVSTLKIQRTQQEDSAVYLCASSLRQSLVTGELFFGEGSRLTVL.